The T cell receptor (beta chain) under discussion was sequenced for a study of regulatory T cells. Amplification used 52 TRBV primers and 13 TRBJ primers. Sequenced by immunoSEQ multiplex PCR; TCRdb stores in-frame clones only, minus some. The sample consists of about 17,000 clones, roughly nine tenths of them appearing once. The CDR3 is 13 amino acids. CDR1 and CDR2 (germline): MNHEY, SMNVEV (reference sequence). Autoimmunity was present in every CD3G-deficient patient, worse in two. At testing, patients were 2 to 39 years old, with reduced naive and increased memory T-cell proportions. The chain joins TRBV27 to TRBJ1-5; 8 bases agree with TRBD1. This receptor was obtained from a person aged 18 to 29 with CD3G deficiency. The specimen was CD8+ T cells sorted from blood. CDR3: CAASRGPDQPQHF. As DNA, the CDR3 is TGTGCGGCTTCCAGGGGGCCGGATCAGCCCCAGCATTTT.